This TCR beta chain was sequenced during a study of cytomegalovirus exposure and HLA in healthy donors. With 3 bases clipped from V and 2 bases from J, the junction kept 1 base outside the gene matches. This CDR3 has 15 residues. Germline CDR1 reads SGHTA; CDR2 reads FQGNSA. Assay used: immunoSEQ multiplex PCR; TCRdb lists only in-frame clones, some missing. This sample yields 57,000 or so clones, of which just under 95% are seen a single time; about 2.1% belongs to the top ten. The chain employs TRBV7-2 and TRBJ1-4; 9 bases fit TRBD1. Sequences were obtained from PBMCs. The clonotype comes from a man aged 18-30 years in good health and CMV-seronegative. The CDR3 loop reads CASSFDRGTNEKLFF. The CDR3 DNA sequence: TGTGCCAGCAGCTTCGACAGGGGGACTAATGAAAAACTGTTTTTT.